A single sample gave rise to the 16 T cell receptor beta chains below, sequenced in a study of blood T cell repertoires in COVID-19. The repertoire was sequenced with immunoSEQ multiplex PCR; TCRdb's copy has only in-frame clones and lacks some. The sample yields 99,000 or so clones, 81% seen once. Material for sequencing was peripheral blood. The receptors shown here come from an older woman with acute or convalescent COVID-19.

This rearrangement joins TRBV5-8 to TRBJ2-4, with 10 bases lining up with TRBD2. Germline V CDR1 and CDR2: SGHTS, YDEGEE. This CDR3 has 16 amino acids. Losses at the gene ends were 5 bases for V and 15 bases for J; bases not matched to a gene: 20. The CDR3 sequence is CASSLESSGGYRPGYF. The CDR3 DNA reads TGTGCCAGCAGTCTGGAGTCTAGCGGGGGATATAGACCTGGGTACTTC.

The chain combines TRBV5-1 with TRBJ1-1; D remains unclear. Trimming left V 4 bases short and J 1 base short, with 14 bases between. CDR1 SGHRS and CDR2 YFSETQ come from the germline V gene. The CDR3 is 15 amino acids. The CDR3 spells CASSPRQRANTEAFF. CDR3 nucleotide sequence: TGCGCCAGCAGCCCCCGCCAGAGGGCGAACACTGAAGCTTTCTTT.

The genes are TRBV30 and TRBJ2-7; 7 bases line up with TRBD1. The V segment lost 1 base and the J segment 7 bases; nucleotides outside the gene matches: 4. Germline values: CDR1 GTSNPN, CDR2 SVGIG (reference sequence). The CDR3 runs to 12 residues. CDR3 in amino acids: CAWSATGEEQYF. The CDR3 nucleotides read TGTGCCTGGAGTGCCACAGGGGAAGAGCAGTACTTC.

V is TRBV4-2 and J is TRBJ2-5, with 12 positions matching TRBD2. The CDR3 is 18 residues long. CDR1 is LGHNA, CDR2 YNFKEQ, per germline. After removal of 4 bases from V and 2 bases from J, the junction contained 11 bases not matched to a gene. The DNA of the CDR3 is TGTGCCAGCAGCCCCGGACTAGCGGGAAGGGGACGGCAAGAGACCCAGTACTTC. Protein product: CASSPGLAGRGRQETQYF.

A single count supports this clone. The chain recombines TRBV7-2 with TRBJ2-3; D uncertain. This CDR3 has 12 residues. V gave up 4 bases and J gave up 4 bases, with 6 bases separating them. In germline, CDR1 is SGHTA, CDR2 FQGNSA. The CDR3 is CASSSGPDTQYF. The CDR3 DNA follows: TGTGCCAGCAGCTCTGGGCCAGATACGCAGTATTTT.

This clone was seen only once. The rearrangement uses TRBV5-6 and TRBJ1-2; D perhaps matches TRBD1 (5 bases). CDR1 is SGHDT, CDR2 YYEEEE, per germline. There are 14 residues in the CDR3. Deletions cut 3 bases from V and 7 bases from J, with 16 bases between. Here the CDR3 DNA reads TGTGCCAGCAGCTGGGGGGACTTGGGGTCTGGCTACACCTTC. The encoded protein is CASSWGDLGSGYTF.

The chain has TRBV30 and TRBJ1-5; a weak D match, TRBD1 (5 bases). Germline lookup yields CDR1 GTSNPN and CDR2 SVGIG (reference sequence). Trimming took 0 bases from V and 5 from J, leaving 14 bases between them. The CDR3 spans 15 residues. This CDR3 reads CAWSVRGGMHQPQHF. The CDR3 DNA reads TGTGCCTGGAGTGTAAGGGGCGGAATGCATCAGCCCCAGCATTTT.

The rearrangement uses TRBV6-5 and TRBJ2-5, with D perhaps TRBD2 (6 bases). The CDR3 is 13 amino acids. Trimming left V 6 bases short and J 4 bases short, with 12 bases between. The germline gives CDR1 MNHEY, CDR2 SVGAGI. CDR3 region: CASRMGAGETQYF. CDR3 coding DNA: TGTGCCAGCAGGATGGGAGCGGGAGAGACCCAGTACTTC.

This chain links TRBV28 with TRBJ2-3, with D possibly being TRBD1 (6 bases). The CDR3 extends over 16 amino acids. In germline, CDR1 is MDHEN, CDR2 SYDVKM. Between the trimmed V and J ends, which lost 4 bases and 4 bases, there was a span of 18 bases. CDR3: CASSSRGQFPSDTQYF. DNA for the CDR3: TGTGCCAGCAGTTCCCGGGGACAATTCCCCTCAGATACGCAGTATTTT.

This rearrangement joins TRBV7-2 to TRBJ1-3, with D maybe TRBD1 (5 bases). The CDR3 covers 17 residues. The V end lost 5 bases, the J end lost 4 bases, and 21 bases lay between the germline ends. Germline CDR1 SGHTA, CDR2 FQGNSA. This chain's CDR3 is CASSRLTGWDYGNTIYF. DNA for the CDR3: TGTGCCAGCAGCCGTCTGACTGGCTGGGACTACGGAAACACCATATATTTT.

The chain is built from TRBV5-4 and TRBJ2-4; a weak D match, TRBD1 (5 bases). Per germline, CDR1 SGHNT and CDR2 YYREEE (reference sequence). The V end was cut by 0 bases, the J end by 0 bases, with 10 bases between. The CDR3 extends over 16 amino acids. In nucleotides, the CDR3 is TGTGCCAGCAGCTTGGAATTGGGGCTAGCCAAAAACATTCAGTACTTC. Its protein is CASSLELGLAKNIQYF.

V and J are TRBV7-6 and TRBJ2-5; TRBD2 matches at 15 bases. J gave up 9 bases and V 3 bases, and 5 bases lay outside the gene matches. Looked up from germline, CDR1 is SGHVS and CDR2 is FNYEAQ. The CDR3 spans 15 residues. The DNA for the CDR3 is TGTGCCAGCAGCTTGCTTGGACTAGCGGGAGGGTCCCAGTACTTC. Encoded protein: CASSLLGLAGGSQYF. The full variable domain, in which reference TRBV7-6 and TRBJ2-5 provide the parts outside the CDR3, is GAGVSQSPRYKVTKRGQDVALRCDPISGHVSLYWYRQALGQGPEFLTYFNYEAQQDKSGLPNDRFSAERPEGSISTLTIQRTEQRDSAMYRCASSLLGLAGGSQYFGPGTRLLVL.

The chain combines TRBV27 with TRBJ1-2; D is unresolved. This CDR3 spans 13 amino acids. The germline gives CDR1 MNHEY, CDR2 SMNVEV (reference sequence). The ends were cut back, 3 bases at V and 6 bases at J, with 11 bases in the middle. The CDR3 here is CASSFQAENGYTF. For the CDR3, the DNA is TGTGCCAGCAGTTTTCAGGCAGAAAATGGCTACACCTTC.

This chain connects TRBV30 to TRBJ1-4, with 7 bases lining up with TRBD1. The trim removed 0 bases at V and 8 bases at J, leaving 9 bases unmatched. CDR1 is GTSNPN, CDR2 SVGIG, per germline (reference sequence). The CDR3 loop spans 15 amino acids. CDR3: CAWSVSDRVGEKLFF. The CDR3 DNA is TGTGCCTGGAGTGTATCCGACAGGGTGGGGGAAAAACTGTTTTTT.

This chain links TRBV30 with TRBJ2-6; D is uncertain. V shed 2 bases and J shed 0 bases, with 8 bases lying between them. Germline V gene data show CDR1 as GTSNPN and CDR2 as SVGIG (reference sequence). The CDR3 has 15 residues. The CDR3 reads CAWSSYLSGANVLTF. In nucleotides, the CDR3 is TGTGCCTGGAGTTCCTACCTCTCTGGGGCCAACGTCCTGACTTTC.

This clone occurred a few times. The CDR3 DNA is TGCGCCAGCAGCCAAGATCCCGGGACTAGCGGAACTTCGAACACCGGGGAGCTGTTTTTT. It codes for CASSQDPGTSGTSNTGELFF. This sequence joins TRBV4-1 and TRBJ2-2; TRBD2 matches 11 bases. CDR3 length equals 20 residues. The V gene end was trimmed by 0 bases and the J gene end by 0 bases; junction bases not matched to a gene: 9. Germline loops: CDR1 MGHRA, CDR2 YSYEKL.